The TCR beta chain under discussion was sequenced for a study of CD8 T cells in ankylosing spondylitis. Overall study results and limits: The study looked at matched synovial fluid samples from ankylosing spondylitis patients. Disease-linked clones were reported to be significantly enriched there. Some motif variants were previously reported in reactive arthritis synovial fluid and blood. Disease-linked clones displayed a CD8+ phenotype and appeared relatively rarely in peripheral blood. Ankylosing spondylitis blood appeared to carry a characteristic TCR beta motif of under ten highly homologous variants.

Library preparation for TCR beta used quantitative 5'-RACE with molecular barcodes. TCRdb reanalysed the 5' RACE reads using MiXCR and keeps one entry per CDR3 protein. This sample has about 800,000 distinct CDR3 sequences, with about 12% found just once. The count of this clonotype is one. Its antigen is currently unknown. Germline CDR1 reads SGHDN; CDR2 reads FVKESK. V was trimmed by 3 bases and J by 5 bases, leaving 16 bases between them. The CDR3 is 16 amino acids. This chain links TRBV14 with TRBJ1-4; TRBD1 is a possible D gene (6 bases). This TCR was recovered from a male donor with ankylosing spondylitis. The material sequenced was blood, either unsorted or a sorted T cell fraction (not recorded which). The CDR3 region has the DNA TGTGCCAGCAGCCATGGGGGCGGTACCTTCAATGAAAAACTGTTTTTT. Encoded protein: CASSHGGGTFNEKLFF.